Presented here are 2 T cell receptor beta chains from one specimen sequenced in a study of shared clonotypes between healthy human individuals. CD45RO-negative CD8 cells positively selected for CCR7 made up the naive population, which excluded terminally differentiated effector memory CD45RA+ cells. Method: immunoSEQ multiplex PCR; TCRdb's copy keeps in-frame clones and lacks some. This table holds a few hundred thousand clones, around 95% found once. Sequencing was carried out using naive CD8+ T cells sorted from blood. Receptor source: a woman under 40 in good health.

The chain is built from TRBV7-8 and TRBJ1-1; maybe TRBD1 (6 bases). This CDR3 is built from 12 residues. CDR1 is SGHVS and CDR2 is FQNEAQ in the germline V gene. With 5 bases removed from V and 6 bases from J, the gap between germline ends came to 10 bases. The CDR3 sequence: CASSEGEAEAFF. The CDR3 DNA is TGTGCCAGCAGCGAGGGGGAGGCTGAAGCTTTCTTT.

Remarks on this clone: This CDR3 is also generated by other DNA sequences in the sample. V and J are TRBV20-1 and TRBJ2-7; D unresolved. Trimming left V 2 bases short and J 4 bases short, with 3 bases between. The CDR3 spans 10 residues. Per germline, CDR1 DFQATT and CDR2 SNEGSKA (reference sequence). The CDR3 protein is CSARYYEQYF. CDR3 bases: TGCAGTGCTAGATATTACGAGCAGTACTTC.